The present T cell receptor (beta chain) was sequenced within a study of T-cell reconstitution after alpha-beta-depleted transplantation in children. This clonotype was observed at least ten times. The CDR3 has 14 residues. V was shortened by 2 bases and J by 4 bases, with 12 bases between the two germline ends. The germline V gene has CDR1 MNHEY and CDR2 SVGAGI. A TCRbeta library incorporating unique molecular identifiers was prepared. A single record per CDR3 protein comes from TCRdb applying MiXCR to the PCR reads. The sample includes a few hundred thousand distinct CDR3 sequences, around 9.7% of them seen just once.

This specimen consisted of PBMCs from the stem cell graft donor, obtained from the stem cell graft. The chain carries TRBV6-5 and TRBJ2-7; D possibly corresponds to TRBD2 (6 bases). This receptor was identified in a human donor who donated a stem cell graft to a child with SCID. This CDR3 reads CASSYLSAGYEQYF. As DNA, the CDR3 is TGTGCCAGCAGTTACCTATCCGCGGGGTACGAGCAGTACTTC.